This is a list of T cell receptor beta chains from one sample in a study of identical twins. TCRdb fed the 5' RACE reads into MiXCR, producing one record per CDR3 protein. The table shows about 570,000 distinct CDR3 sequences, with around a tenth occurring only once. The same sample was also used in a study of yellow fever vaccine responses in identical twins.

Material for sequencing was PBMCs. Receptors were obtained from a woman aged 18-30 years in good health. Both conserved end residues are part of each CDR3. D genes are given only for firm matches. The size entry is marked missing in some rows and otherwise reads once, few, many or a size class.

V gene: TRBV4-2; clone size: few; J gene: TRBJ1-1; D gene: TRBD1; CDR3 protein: CASSQDGTASFAFF; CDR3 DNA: TGTGCCAGCAGCCAAGATGGGACAGCGTCGTTCGCTTTCTTT
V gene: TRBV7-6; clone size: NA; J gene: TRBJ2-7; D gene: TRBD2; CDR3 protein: CASSLGTSVNEQYF; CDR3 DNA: TGTGCCAGCAGCTTAGGGACTAGTGTTAACGAGCAGTACTTC
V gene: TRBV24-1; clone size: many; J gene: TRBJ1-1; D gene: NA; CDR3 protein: CATIRDGIEAFF; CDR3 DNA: TGTGCCACCATCAGGGACGGAATTGAAGCTTTCTTT
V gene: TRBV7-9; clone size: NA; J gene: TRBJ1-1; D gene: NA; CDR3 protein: CASSLTGQAYLNTEAFF; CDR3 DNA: TGTGCCAGCAGCTTAACAGGACAAGCTTATTTGAACACTGAAGCTTTCTTT
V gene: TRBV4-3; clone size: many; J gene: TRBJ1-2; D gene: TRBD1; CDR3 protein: CASSQAQGAYGYTF; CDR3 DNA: TGCGCCAGCAGCCAAGCGCAGGGGGCTTATGGCTACACCTTC
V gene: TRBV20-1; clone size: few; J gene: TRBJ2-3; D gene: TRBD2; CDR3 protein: CSASGLGGSTNTQYF; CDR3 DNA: TGCAGTGCTAGTGGGTTGGGCGGGAGTACTAATACGCAGTATTTT
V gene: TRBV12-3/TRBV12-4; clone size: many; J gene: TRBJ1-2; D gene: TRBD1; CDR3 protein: CASSLDRGGYTF; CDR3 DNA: TGTGCCAGCAGCCTAGACAGGGGAGGCTACACCTTC
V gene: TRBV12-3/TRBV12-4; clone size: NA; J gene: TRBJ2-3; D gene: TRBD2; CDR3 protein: CASSPIVAGLGDTQYF; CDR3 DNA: TGTGCCAGCAGTCCTATTGTAGCGGGATTGGGGGATACGCAGTATTTT
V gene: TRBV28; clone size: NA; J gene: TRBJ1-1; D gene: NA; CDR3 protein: CASSLKGSNTEAFF; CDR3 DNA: TGTGCCAGCAGTTTAAAAGGTAGTAACACTGAAGCTTTCTTT
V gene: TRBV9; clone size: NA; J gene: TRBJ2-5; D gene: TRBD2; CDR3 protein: CASSVGEAGGLMETQYF; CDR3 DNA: TGTGCCAGCAGCGTAGGAGAAGCGGGGGGCCTCATGGAGACCCAGTACTTC
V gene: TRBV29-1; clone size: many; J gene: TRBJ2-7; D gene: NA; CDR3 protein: CSVAGFPRNYEQYF; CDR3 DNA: TGCAGCGTTGCTGGATTCCCACGGAACTACGAGCAGTACTTC
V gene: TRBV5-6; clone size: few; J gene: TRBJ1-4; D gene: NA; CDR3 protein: CASSFGQGQNEKLFF; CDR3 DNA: TGTGCCAGCAGCTTCGGACAAGGACAGAATGAAAAACTGTTTTTT
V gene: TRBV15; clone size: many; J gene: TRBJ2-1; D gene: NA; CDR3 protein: CATSREDYYNEQFF; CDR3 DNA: TGTGCCACCAGCAGAGAAGACTACTACAATGAGCAGTTCTTC
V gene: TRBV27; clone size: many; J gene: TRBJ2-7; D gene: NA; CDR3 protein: CASSLGAGAYEQYF; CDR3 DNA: TGTGCCAGCAGTCTGGGGGCGGGAGCGTACGAGCAGTACTTC
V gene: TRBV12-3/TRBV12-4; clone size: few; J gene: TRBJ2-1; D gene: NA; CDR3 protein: CASSLRDQKYNEQFF; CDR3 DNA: TGTGCCAGCAGTTTACGGGACCAAAAATACAATGAGCAGTTCTTC
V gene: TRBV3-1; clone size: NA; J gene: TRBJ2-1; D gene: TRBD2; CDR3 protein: CASSPSGSPYNEQFF; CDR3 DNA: TGTGCCAGCAGCCCTAGCGGGTCCCCCTACAATGAGCAGTTCTTC
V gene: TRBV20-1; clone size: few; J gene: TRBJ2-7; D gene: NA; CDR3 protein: CSATKGASPYEQYF; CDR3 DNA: TGCAGTGCTACGAAGGGAGCTAGCCCCTACGAGCAGTACTTC
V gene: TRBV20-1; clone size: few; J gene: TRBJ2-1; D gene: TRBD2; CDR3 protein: CSARRVLAGGILRDYNEQFF; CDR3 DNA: TGCAGTGCTCGGAGAGTCTTAGCGGGAGGTATCTTGAGGGACTACAATGAGCAGTTCTTC
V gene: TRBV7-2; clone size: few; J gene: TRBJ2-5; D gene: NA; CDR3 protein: CASSLRRGFETQYF; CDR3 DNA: TGTGCCAGCAGCTTACGGAGGGGGTTTGAGACCCAGTACTTC
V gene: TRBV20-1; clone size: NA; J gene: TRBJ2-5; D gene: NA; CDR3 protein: CSARDSVAQYF; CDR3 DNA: TGCAGTGCTAGAGATAGCGTGGCCCAGTACTTC
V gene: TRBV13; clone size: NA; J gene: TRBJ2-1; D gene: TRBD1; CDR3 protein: CASSPIQGQGNEQFF; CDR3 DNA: TGTGCCAGCAGCCCCATCCAGGGACAGGGGAATGAGCAGTTCTTC
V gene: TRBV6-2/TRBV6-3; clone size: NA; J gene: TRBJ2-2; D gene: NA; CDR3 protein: CASSATTGLTGELFF; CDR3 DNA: TGTGCCAGCAGCGCCACCACAGGGCTCACCGGGGAGCTGTTTTTT
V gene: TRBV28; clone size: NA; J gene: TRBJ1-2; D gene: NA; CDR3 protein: CASSLSIRYGYTF; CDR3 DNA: TGTGCCAGCAGTTTATCGATCAGATATGGCTACACCTTC
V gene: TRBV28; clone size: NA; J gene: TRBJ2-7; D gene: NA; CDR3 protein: CASSLLVGQGVPYEQYF; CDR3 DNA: TGTGCCAGCAGTTTATTAGTAGGGCAGGGTGTTCCCTACGAGCAGTACTTC
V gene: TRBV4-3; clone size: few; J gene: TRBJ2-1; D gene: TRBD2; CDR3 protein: CASSPTRASGLYNEQFF; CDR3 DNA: TGCGCCAGCAGCCCCACCCGGGCTAGCGGGCTATACAATGAGCAGTTCTTC
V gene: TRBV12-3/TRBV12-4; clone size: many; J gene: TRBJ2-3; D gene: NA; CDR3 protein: CASSFRSTDTQYF; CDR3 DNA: TGTGCCAGCAGTTTTCGCAGCACAGATACGCAGTATTTT
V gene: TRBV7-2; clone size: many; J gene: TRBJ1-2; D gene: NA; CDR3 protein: CASSLVKSDHYGYTF; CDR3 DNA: TGTGCCAGCAGCTTAGTTAAGTCGGACCACTATGGCTACACCTTC
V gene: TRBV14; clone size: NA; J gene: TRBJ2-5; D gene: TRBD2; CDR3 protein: CASSRSSGTETQYF; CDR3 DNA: TGTGCCAGCAGCCGTTCAAGCGGGACAGAGACCCAGTACTTC
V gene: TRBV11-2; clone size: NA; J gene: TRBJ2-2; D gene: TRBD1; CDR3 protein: CASSSLGQGVIGELFF; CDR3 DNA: TGTGCCAGCAGCAGCTTGGGACAGGGCGTTATCGGGGAGCTGTTTTTT
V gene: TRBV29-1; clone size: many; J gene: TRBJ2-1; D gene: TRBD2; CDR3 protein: CSVVTSGGSAQFF; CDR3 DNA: TGCAGCGTTGTAACTAGCGGGGGGTCGGCTCAGTTCTTC
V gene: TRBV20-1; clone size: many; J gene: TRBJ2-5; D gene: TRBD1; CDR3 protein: CSARWTGQETQYF; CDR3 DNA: TGCAGTGCTAGATGGACAGGGCAAGAGACCCAGTACTTC
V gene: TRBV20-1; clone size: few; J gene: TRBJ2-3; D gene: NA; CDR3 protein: CSARHVTDTQYF; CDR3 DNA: TGCAGTGCTAGACACGTCACAGATACGCAGTATTTT
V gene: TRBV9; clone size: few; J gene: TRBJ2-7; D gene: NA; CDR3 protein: CASSVGGNYEQYF; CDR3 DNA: TGTGCCAGCAGCGTAGGGGGCAATTACGAGCAGTACTTC